This T cell receptor beta chain is drawn from a study of human T cells and chemical hapten exposure. In the study overall: Sensitization employed 2% DPC on about 2 cm by about 2 cm of upper inner arm skin. Diphenylcyclopropenone, dosed weekly to the scalp, was given to patients throughout the approximately 25-week study. Overall study results and limits: The formation of large CDR3 similarity clusters by expanded TCRs significantly exceeded that of controls.

This clonotype was seen repeatedly, ten times or more. The antigen remains undetermined. Trimming took off 5 bases at V and 8 bases at J, with 16 bases between the two ends. CDR3 length: 15 residues. Germline CDR1 is SGHVS and CDR2 is FQNEAQ. TCRdb fed the RACE reads into MiXCR, producing one record per CDR3 protein. Of some 330,000 distinct CDR3 sequences listed, roughly 6% are singletons. Sample time point: pre-sensitization, week 0. The treatment here: therapeutic diphenylcyclopropenone sensitization with weekly scalp DPC. Whole blood that had not been fractionated was the source of extracted total RNA.

V is TRBV7-8 and J is TRBJ1-6; the D gene is possibly TRBD1 (6 bases). The sequence came from a woman between 18 and 29 years old with alopecia areata. Some clones in this sample may be carry-over from other donors' samples. Source: whole blood, taken in connection with sensitization to the hapten diphenylcyclopropenone (DPC). Here the CDR3 reads CASSPPGGGYSPLHF. CDR3 nucleotides: TGTGCCAGCAGCCCCCCCGGGGGCGGATATTCACCCCTCCACTTT.